This is a list of T cell receptor beta chains from one sample in a study of Ad26.COV2.S vaccination and SARS-CoV-2 variants. Assay: immunoSEQ multiplex PCR; the TCRdb copy retains only in-frame clones and omits some. Here the sample spans approximately 420,000 clones, 88% being singletons. Sequenced here: peripheral blood, sampled in a trial of Ad26.COV2.S vaccine versus placebo. Receptor source: a person between 18 and 59 years old who received the Ad26.COV2.S COVID-19 vaccine or a placebo. The CDR3 runs from the conserved cysteine through the conserved F or W. Each record gives: CDR3 protein, CDR3 DNA, V gene, D gene, clone size, J gene. A D gene is named only where the DNA matches it firmly. Size is omitted from some rows. Given values are once, few, many or a class for expanded clones.

CDR3: CASSSADTLNYGYTF; DNA: TGTGCCAGCAGTTCCGCGGACACATTGAACTATGGCTACACCTTC; V: TRBV28; D: .; size: .; J: TRBJ1-2
CDR3: CASSLVRGQGYEQYF; DNA: TGTGCCAGCAGCTTAGTCAGGGGGCAGGGTTACGAGCAGTACTTC; V: TRBV7-8; D: TRBD1; size: .; J: TRBJ2-7
CDR3: CASTGGGANEQFF; DNA: TGTGCCAGCACTGGCGGGGGGGCGAATGAGCAGTTCTTC; V: TRBV2; D: TRBD2; size: .; J: TRBJ2-1
CDR3: CSVVKGLGEQFF; DNA: TGCAGCGTTGTAAAGGGGCTCGGTGAGCAGTTCTTC; V: TRBV29-1; D: .; size: .; J: TRBJ2-1
CDR3: CASSYPPGTGGGEQYF; DNA: TGTGCCAGCAGTTACCCCCCGGGGACAGGGGGTGGCGAGCAGTACTTC; V: TRBV27; D: TRBD1; size: few; J: TRBJ2-7
CDR3: CASSRYGQSPMETQYF; DNA: TGTGCCAGCAGCCGCTACGGACAGTCCCCCATGGAGACCCAGTACTTC; V: TRBV14; D: .; size: .; J: TRBJ2-5
CDR3: CASSLVPGGGNQPQHF; DNA: TGTGCCAGCAGCTTAGTTCCAGGGGGAGGCAATCAGCCCCAGCATTTT; V: TRBV7-2; D: TRBD1; size: .; J: TRBJ1-5
CDR3: CASSHGPIRDRAPEQFF; DNA: TGCGCCAGCAGCCATGGGCCCATCCGGGACAGGGCCCCTGAGCAGTTCTTC; V: TRBV4-1; D: TRBD1; size: .; J: TRBJ2-1
CDR3: CASSPRQLYNSPLHF; DNA: TGTGCCAGCAGTCCTAGACAGTTATATAATTCACCCCTCCACTTT; V: TRBV28; D: .; size: .; J: TRBJ1-6
CDR3: CASSFSGGSGEQFF; DNA: TGTGCCAGCAGCTTCAGCGGGGGGTCGGGTGAGCAGTTCTTC; V: TRBV7-9; D: TRBD2; size: .; J: TRBJ2-1
CDR3: CASSYDRDTTDTQYF; DNA: TGTGCCAGCAGTTACGATCGGGACACCACAGATACGCAGTATTTT; V: TRBV6-2/TRBV6-3; D: .; size: .; J: TRBJ2-3
CDR3: CASSLGDPAYNEQFF; DNA: TGTGCCAGCAGCTTAGGGGACCCGGCCTACAATGAGCAGTTCTTC; V: TRBV7-2; D: .; size: .; J: TRBJ2-1
CDR3: CASSYREVHNEQYF; DNA: TGTGCCAGCAGCTACAGGGAGGTTCATAACGAGCAGTACTTC; V: TRBV7-9; D: .; size: .; J: TRBJ2-7
CDR3: CASSGGHTDTQYF; DNA: TGTGCCAGCAGCGGGGGACACACAGATACGCAGTATTTT; V: TRBV9; D: .; size: .; J: TRBJ2-3
CDR3: CASSRNGLASYNEQFF; DNA: TGTGCCAGCAGCCGCAACGGACTAGCCTCCTACAATGAGCAGTTCTTC; V: TRBV6-2/TRBV6-3; D: TRBD2; size: .; J: TRBJ2-1
CDR3: CAWSNSGANVLTF; DNA: TGTGCCTGGAGTAACTCTGGGGCCAACGTCCTGACTTTC; V: TRBV30; D: .; size: .; J: TRBJ2-6
CDR3: CASSILAGYYNEQFF; DNA: TGTGCCAGTAGTATCTTAGCGGGGTACTACAATGAGCAGTTCTTC; V: TRBV19; D: TRBD2; size: .; J: TRBJ2-1
CDR3: CASKTQGVNTEAFF; DNA: TGTGCCAGTAAAACCCAGGGGGTGAACACTGAAGCTTTCTTT; V: TRBV19; D: TRBD1; size: .; J: TRBJ1-1
CDR3: CASARGVGYRPDTQYF; DNA: TGTGCCAGCGCTCGGGGGGTAGGGTATCGCCCAGATACGCAGTATTTT; V: TRBV7-9; D: TRBD2; size: .; J: TRBJ2-3
CDR3: CASSLEGPPLHF; DNA: TGTGCCAGCAGCTTGGAGGGGCCACCCCTCCACTTT; V: TRBV5-6; D: .; size: once; J: TRBJ1-6
CDR3: CASSVANHTVRPYGYTF; DNA: TGTGCCAGCAGCGTAGCTAATCACACAGTCCGGCCCTATGGCTACACCTTC; V: TRBV9; D: .; size: .; J: TRBJ1-2
CDR3: CASDRDREETQYF; DNA: TGTGCCAGCGACCGGGACAGGGAAGAGACCCAGTACTTC; V: TRBV27; D: TRBD1; size: .; J: TRBJ2-5
CDR3: CASSLDRGSEKLFF; DNA: TGTGCCAGCAGCTTAGACAGGGGGAGTGAAAAACTGTTTTTT; V: TRBV7-2; D: TRBD1; size: .; J: TRBJ1-4
CDR3: CASSQANRVYGYTF; DNA: TGCGCCAGCAGCCAAGCGAACAGGGTCTATGGCTACACCTTC; V: TRBV4-1; D: .; size: .; J: TRBJ1-2
CDR3: CASSVGNRVSYEQYF; DNA: TGTGCCAGCAGCGTAGGCAACAGGGTCTCCTACGAGCAGTACTTC; V: TRBV9; D: .; size: .; J: TRBJ2-7
CDR3: CASNPPGINYGYTF; DNA: TGTGCCAGTAATCCGCCAGGGATAAACTATGGCTACACCTTC; V: TRBV19; D: .; size: once; J: TRBJ1-2
CDR3: CASSTRDRVNSPLHF; DNA: TGTGCCAGCAGTACCCGGGACAGGGTGAATTCACCCCTCCACTTT; V: TRBV28; D: TRBD1; size: once; J: TRBJ1-6
CDR3: CASSPSARSNTEAFF; DNA: TGTGCCAGCTCACCATCAGCGAGATCGAACACTGAAGCTTTCTTT; V: TRBV18; D: .; size: .; J: TRBJ1-1
CDR3: CASSFGGNYGYTF; DNA: TGTGCCAGCAGCTTCGGCGGGAACTATGGCTACACCTTC; V: TRBV7-9; D: .; size: .; J: TRBJ1-2
CDR3: CSARYRGHF; DNA: TGCAGTGCTAGGTACAGAGGGCACTTC; V: TRBV20-1; D: .; size: once; J: TRBJ2-7
CDR3: CASKLGLERAFF; DNA: TGTGCCAGCAAGTTGGGACTCGAGAGGGCTTTCTTT; V: TRBV28; D: .; size: .; J: TRBJ1-1
CDR3: CASSPGGYSNQPQHF; DNA: TGTGCCAGCAGCCCCGGGGGGTATAGCAATCAGCCCCAGCATTTT; V: TRBV9; D: .; size: .; J: TRBJ1-5
CDR3: CASSRTGGLQETQYF; DNA: TGTGCCAGCAGCCGTACAGGGGGCCTCCAAGAGACCCAGTACTTC; V: TRBV7-3; D: TRBD1; size: .; J: TRBJ2-5
CDR3: CTSSQEQGNQPQHF; DNA: TGCACCAGCAGCCAAGAACAGGGTAATCAGCCCCAGCATTTT; V: TRBV1; D: .; size: .; J: TRBJ1-5
CDR3: CASSVDPGARGNTIYF; DNA: TGTGCCAGCAGCGTAGACCCAGGGGCCCGAGGAAACACCATATATTTT; V: TRBV9; D: .; size: .; J: TRBJ1-3
CDR3: CASSGDRDSYGYTF; DNA: TGTGCCAGCAGCGGGGACCGGGACAGCTATGGCTACACCTTC; V: TRBV5-4; D: TRBD1; size: few; J: TRBJ1-2
CDR3: CATRRQRDYYGYTF; DNA: TGTGCCACCCGCCGACAGCGGGATTACTATGGCTACACCTTC; V: TRBV19; D: .; size: .; J: TRBJ1-2
CDR3: CASNTLLGVRGYTF; DNA: TGTGCCAGTAATACCCTATTGGGGGTTCGGGGCTACACCTTC; V: TRBV19; D: .; size: .; J: TRBJ1-2
CDR3: CASSLVREYPYNEQFF; DNA: TGCGCCAGCAGCTTGGTGAGGGAGTACCCCTACAATGAGCAGTTCTTC; V: TRBV5-1; D: .; size: .; J: TRBJ2-1
CDR3: CAISGGPRGDKQYF; DNA: TGTGCCATCAGTGGGGGACCCAGGGGAGACAAGCAGTACTTC; V: TRBV10-3; D: .; size: .; J: TRBJ2-7
CDR3: CASSLSGTEPETQYF; DNA: TGTGCCAGCAGCCTATCCGGGACAGAACCCGAGACCCAGTACTTC; V: TRBV3-1/TRBV3-2; D: TRBD1; size: .; J: TRBJ2-5
CDR3: CASSLKTGGGSDTGELFF; DNA: TGTGCCAGCAGCTTAAAAACAGGGGGCGGGTCGGACACCGGGGAGCTGTTTTTT; V: TRBV7-8; D: TRBD1; size: .; J: TRBJ2-2
CDR3: CASSPHLGQFYEQYF; DNA: TGTGCCAGCTCACCACACCTGGGACAATTCTACGAGCAGTACTTC; V: TRBV18; D: .; size: .; J: TRBJ2-7
CDR3: CASKHPGGRTEAFF; DNA: TGTGCCAGTAAACACCCGGGGGGACGGACTGAAGCTTTCTTT; V: TRBV6-4; D: .; size: .; J: TRBJ1-1
CDR3: CASSLLTGRREETQYF; DNA: TGCGCCAGCAGCTTATTAACGGGTCGGCGGGAGGAGACCCAGTACTTC; V: TRBV5-1; D: TRBD2; size: once; J: TRBJ2-5
CDR3: CASGLARETQYF; DNA: TGTGCCAGCGGTCTAGCCCGAGAGACCCAGTACTTC; V: TRBV12-3/TRBV12-4; D: .; size: .; J: TRBJ2-5
CDR3: CASRTTSGGYEQYF; DNA: TGTGCCAGCAGAACGACTAGCGGGGGCTACGAGCAGTACTTC; V: TRBV6-5; D: TRBD2; size: .; J: TRBJ2-7
CDR3: CASSPRDGSGSYNEQFF; DNA: TGTGCCAGCAGCCCTCGCGATGGGAGCGGCTCCTACAATGAGCAGTTCTTC; V: TRBV7-3; D: .; size: .; J: TRBJ2-1
CDR3: CASSIRDRGHEQFF; DNA: TGTGCCAGCAGCATCCGGGACAGGGGGCATGAGCAGTTCTTC; V: TRBV9; D: TRBD1; size: .; J: TRBJ2-1
CDR3: CASSQLSNNEQFF; DNA: TGTGCCAGCAGCCAGCTCAGTAACAATGAGCAGTTCTTC; V: TRBV3-1/TRBV3-2; D: .; size: .; J: TRBJ2-1
CDR3: CASSLDARRGTQYF; DNA: TGTGCCAGCAGCTTGGACGCCCGCCGCGGTACGCAGTATTTT; V: TRBV7-8; D: .; size: .; J: TRBJ2-3
CDR3: CASKGLAGPSNIEQFF; DNA: TGTGCCAGCAAGGGACTAGCGGGCCCATCAAATATTGAGCAGTTCTTC; V: TRBV2; D: TRBD2; size: .; J: TRBJ2-1
CDR3: CASSTQYQETQYF; DNA: TGTGCCAGCAGTACACAGTACCAAGAGACCCAGTACTTC; V: TRBV6-5; D: .; size: once; J: TRBJ2-5
CDR3: CASSLDSMNTEAFF; DNA: TGTGCCAGCTCCCTCGACAGCATGAACACTGAAGCTTTCTTT; V: TRBV18; D: .; size: .; J: TRBJ1-1
CDR3: CATGTGNGYTF; DNA: TGTGCCACCGGGACAGGGAACGGCTACACCTTC; V: TRBV6-5; D: TRBD1; size: few; J: TRBJ1-2
CDR3: CASSFELRFSGDQPQHF; DNA: TGTGCCAGCAGTTTTGAGTTGAGATTTTCGGGAGATCAGCCCCAGCATTTT; V: TRBV28; D: .; size: .; J: TRBJ1-5
CDR3: CASSLSTGRGQPQHF; DNA: TGTGCCAGCAGCTTATCTACGGGGCGCGGGCAGCCCCAGCATTTT; V: TRBV7-9; D: .; size: few; J: TRBJ1-5